A single sample gave rise to the 18 T cell receptor beta chains below, sequenced in a study of T-cell memory formation after mild COVID-19 (dated by TCRdb to the early 2020s). Receptor libraries were prepared by 5' RACE. Instrument used: Illumina NovaSeq 6000. TCRdb trimmed the raw reads at Q25, called clones with MiXCR and kept productive beta chains. Here each entry gathers all rows of one CDR3 protein and keeps the most common genes and DNA. The sample table lists under 450,000 distinct CDR3 sequences, around 20% of them with a count of one. The ten largest clones take up roughly 21% of the sample. The sample consisted of PBMCs or a T cell subset sorted from them (not recorded which). The origin of the receptors is a man between 18 and 35 years old who had mild COVID-19 (a few samples of this study predate the infection). The sample titles of this study are shuffled in the database, so cell type and time point are left out; the donor was told from shared clones.

The chain employs TRBV24-1 and TRBJ2-5; 9 bases match TRBD2. The germline gives CDR1 KGHDR, CDR2 SFDVKD. CDR3 length equals 16 residues. Losses at the gene ends were 4 bases for V and 4 bases for J; bases not matched to a gene: 9. CDR3 loop: CATSDGGGGAGETQYF. Written as DNA, the CDR3 is TGTGCCACCAGTGACGGTGGCGGGGGGGCCGGAGAGACCCAGTACTTC.

The chain has TRBV18 and TRBJ2-6; TRBD1 matches 8 bases. The CDR3 extends over 17 amino acids. Per germline, CDR1 KGHSH and CDR2 LQKENI. Trimming at V came to 3 bases and at J to 2 bases, leaving 6 bases not matched to a gene. The CDR3 sequence is CASSPFRQGTGANVLTF. For the CDR3, the DNA is TGTGCCAGCTCACCTTTCCGACAGGGGACTGGGGCCAACGTCCTGACTTTC.

The CDR3 loop reads CASSWGRTNEQFF. The CDR3 DNA reads as TGTGCCAGCAGCTGGGGACGGACTAATGAGCAGTTCTTC. The J gene is TRBJ2-1, the V gene TRBV9, with D perhaps given as TRBD1 or TRBD2 (5 bases each). Germline V lookup: CDR1 SGDLS, CDR2 YYNGEE. V dropped 4 bases and J dropped 7 bases, with 12 bases sitting between them. This CDR3 is built from 13 residues.

The chain uses TRBV13 and TRBJ2-3, with D possibly being TRBD1 or TRBD2 (6 bases each). CDR3 length: 16 amino acids. The germline V gene has CDR1 PRHDT and CDR2 FYEKMQ (reference sequence). V lost 2 bases and J lost 3, with 15 bases in between. This chain's CDR3 is CASSLIRGARTDTQYF. CDR3 coding DNA: TGTGCCAGCAGCTTAATTAGGGGGGCGAGGACAGATACGCAGTATTTT.

The V call is TRBV7-3, the J call TRBJ2-2; no reliable D call. CDR3 length: 15 residues. Trimming stripped 7 bases from V and 5 bases from J, with 17 bases between. From germline, CDR1 is SGHTA and CDR2 FQGTGA. CDR3 nucleotide sequence: TGTGCCAGCACCCCTGAAGTTCTGGGAACCGGGGAGCTGTTTTTT. Translation gives CASTPEVLGTGELFF.

This clonotype was observed a handful of times. The genes are TRBV7-2 and TRBJ2-7; possibly TRBD2 for D (6 bases). There are 15 residues in the CDR3. Germline loops: CDR1 SGHTA, CDR2 FQGNSA. The V end was cut by 2 bases, the J end by 3 bases, with 14 bases between. CDR3 region: CASSLYTGGDYEQYF. CDR3 coding DNA: TGTGCCAGCAGCTTATATACCGGAGGGGACTACGAGCAGTACTTC.

This clonotype showed up just a few times. The V and J genes are TRBV20-1 and TRBJ1-1; D may be TRBD1 (5 bases). CDR3 size: 14 residues. V was clipped by 8 bases and J by 3 bases, with 19 bases between them. Germline loops: CDR1 DFQATT, CDR2 SNEGSKA (reference sequence). CDR3 sequence reads: CSTGPPGWDTEAFF. DNA of the CDR3: TGCAGTACGGGGCCCCCAGGGTGGGACACTGAAGCTTTCTTT.

This clonotype has just a few counts. The CDR3 bases are TGTGCCAGCAGTTTTTTTCGGAGTGAGCAGTTCTTC. Translated, it gives CASSFFRSEQFF. The chain has TRBV27 and TRBJ2-1; no reliable D call. V lost 3 bases, J lost 9 bases, and 9 bases lay in between. Germline V lookup: CDR1 MNHEY, CDR2 SMNVEV (reference sequence). This CDR3 comprises 12 residues.

This rearrangement joins TRBV29-1 to TRBJ2-5, with a possible D match to TRBD2 (6 bases). Germline V gene lookup returns CDR1 SQVTM and CDR2 ANQGSEA. This CDR3 has 14 amino acids. Trimming took off 4 bases at V and 5 bases at J, with 17 bases between the two ends. The CDR3 region has the DNA TGCAGCGTTGGACTAGTGGTATATTGGGAGACCCAGTACTTC. Translating it yields CSVGLVVYWETQYF.

The V and J genes are TRBV5-1 and TRBJ2-3; 12 bases align to TRBD1. The germline CDR1 and CDR2 sequences are SGHRS and YFSETQ. The CDR3 contains 14 residues. V lost 4 bases to trimming and J lost 7 bases; unmatched junction nucleotides: 4. CDR3 amino acids: CASSPGQGAYTQYF. CDR3 DNA sequence: TGCGCCAGCAGCCCGGGACAGGGGGCCTATACGCAGTATTTT.

This clonotype turned up a few times. V usage is TRBV9 and J usage is TRBJ2-4; the match to TRBD2 covers 12 bases. The CDR3 spans 15 residues. Trimming cost V 0 bases and J 6 bases; bases outside gene matches: 1. Germline CDR1 is SGDLS and CDR2 is YYNGEE. The CDR3 bases are TGTGCCAGCAGCGTAGGGACTAGCGGGGCAAACATTCAGTACTTC. It yields the protein CASSVGTSGANIQYF.

This clonotype occurred a few times. This chain uses TRBV7-3 with TRBJ1-2; 7 bases are shared with TRBD1. Germline lookup yields CDR1 SGHTA and CDR2 FQGTGA. This CDR3 spans 14 amino acids. J gave up 4 bases and V 4 bases, and 6 bases lay outside the gene matches. The CDR3 DNA reads as TGTGCCAGCAGCTCCGGGGACAGCGCCTATGGCTACACCTTC. Protein product: CASSSGDSAYGYTF.

This clonotype came up a few times. The chain has TRBV28 and TRBJ1-4; D not resolved. With 6 bases removed from V and 7 bases from J, the gap between germline ends came to 9 bases. Germline CDR1 and CDR2: MDHEN and SYDVKM. The length of the CDR3 is 12 residues. The CDR3 loop is CASSPFSEKLFF. CDR3 nucleotide sequence: TGTGCCAGCAGCCCCTTTAGTGAAAAACTGTTTTTT.

The chain joins TRBV9 to TRBJ1-2, with D perhaps TRBD1 (5 bases). This CDR3 is 13 amino acids long. Germline V gene lookup returns CDR1 SGDLS and CDR2 YYNGEE. V was cut by 1 base and J by 2 bases, with 6 bases left in between. Here the CDR3 DNA reads TGTGCCAGCAGCGTATGGGACAACTATGGCTACACCTTC. Amino acids: CASSVWDNYGYTF.

V usage is TRBV20-1 and J usage is TRBJ2-1, with D uncertain. Trimming took 1 base from V and 3 from J, leaving 19 bases between them. Germline V gene lookup returns CDR1 DFQATT and CDR2 SNEGSKA (reference sequence). CDR3 length: 17 amino acids. This chain's CDR3 is CSARVPRLLMLYNEQFF. Written as DNA, the CDR3 is TGCAGTGCTAGAGTGCCCCGTTTACTGATGCTCTACAATGAGCAGTTCTTC.

A few counts support this clonotype. This sequence joins TRBV23-1 and TRBJ1-2, with D uncertain. TRBV23-1 is sorted into the ORF group, with uncertain function. The V gene lost 7 bases and the J gene lost 0 bases, with 18 bases spanning the gap. CDR3 size: 16 residues. CDR3: CASTGPGLLANYGYTF. The CDR3 nucleotides read TGCGCCAGCACTGGGCCGGGCCTCTTAGCTAACTATGGCTACACCTTC.

This clonotype was detected only a few times. The chain employs TRBV7-3 and TRBJ2-3, with a weak D call TRBD1 (6 bases). The germline V gene encodes CDR1 SGHTA and CDR2 FQGTGA. CDR3 length: 13 amino acids. Between the trimmed V and J ends, which lost 5 bases and 3 bases, there was a span of 9 bases. The CDR3 region is CASSPGQTDTQYF. The CDR3 DNA reads as TGTGCCAGCAGCCCCGGACAGACAGATACGCAGTATTTT.

The CDR3 DNA follows: TGTGCCAGCAGCGTCCCGGGGAGGCTACAGCCCCAGCATTTT. Its translation: CASSVPGRLQPQHF. V usage is TRBV7-2 and J usage is TRBJ1-5; D unresolved. V was shortened by 5 bases and J by 7 bases, with 15 bases between the two germline ends. The CDR3 is 14 residues long. Germline values: CDR1 SGHTA, CDR2 FQGNSA.